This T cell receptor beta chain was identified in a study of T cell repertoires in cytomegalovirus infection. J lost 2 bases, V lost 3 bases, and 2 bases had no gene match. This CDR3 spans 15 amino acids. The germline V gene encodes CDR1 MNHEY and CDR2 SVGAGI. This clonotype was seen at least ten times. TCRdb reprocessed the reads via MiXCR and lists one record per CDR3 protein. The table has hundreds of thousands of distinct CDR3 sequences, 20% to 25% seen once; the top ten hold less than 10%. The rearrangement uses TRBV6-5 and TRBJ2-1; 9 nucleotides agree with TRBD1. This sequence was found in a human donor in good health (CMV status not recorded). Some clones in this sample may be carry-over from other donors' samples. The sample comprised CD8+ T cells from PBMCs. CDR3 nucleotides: TGTGCCAGCAGTTATGGGACAGGGCCCTACAATGAGCAGTTCTTC. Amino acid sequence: CASSYGTGPYNEQFF.